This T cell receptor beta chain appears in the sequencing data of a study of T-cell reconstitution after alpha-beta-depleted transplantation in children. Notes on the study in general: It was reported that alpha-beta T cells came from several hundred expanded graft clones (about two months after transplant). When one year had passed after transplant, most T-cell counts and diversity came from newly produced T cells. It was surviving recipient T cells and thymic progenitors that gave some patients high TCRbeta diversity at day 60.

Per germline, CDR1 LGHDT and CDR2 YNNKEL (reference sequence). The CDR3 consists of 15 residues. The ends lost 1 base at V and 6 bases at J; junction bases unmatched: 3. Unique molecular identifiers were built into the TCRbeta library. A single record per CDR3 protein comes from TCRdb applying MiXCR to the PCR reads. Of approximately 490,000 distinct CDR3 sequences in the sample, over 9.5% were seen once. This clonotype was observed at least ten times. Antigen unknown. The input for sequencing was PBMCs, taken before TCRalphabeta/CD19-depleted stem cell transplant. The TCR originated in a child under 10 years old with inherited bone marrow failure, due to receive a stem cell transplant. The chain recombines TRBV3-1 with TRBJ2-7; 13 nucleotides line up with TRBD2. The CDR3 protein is CASSQGLAGGAEQYF. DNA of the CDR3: TGTGCCAGCAGCCAAGGACTAGCGGGAGGTGCCGAGCAGTACTTC.